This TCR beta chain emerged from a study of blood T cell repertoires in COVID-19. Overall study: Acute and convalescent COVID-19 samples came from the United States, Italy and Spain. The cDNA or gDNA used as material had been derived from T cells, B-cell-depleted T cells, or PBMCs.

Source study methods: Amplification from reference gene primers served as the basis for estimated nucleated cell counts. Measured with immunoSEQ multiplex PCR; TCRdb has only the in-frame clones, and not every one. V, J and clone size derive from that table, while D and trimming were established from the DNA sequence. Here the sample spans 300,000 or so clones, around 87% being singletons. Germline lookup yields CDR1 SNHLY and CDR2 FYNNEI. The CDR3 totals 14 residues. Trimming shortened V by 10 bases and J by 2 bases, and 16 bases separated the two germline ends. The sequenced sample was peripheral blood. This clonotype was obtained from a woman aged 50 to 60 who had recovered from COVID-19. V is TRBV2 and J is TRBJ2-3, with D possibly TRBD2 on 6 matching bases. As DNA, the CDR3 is TGTGCCATCTCCGGGGGTATTTCCACAGATACGCAGTATTTT. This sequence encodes CAISGGISTDTQYF.